This passage covers 3 T cell receptor beta chains from one sample sequenced in a study of cytomegalovirus exposure and HLA in healthy donors. 13 Jbeta primers and 60 Vbeta primers were used for the PCR. Clones were sequenced by immunoSEQ multiplex PCR, and TCRdb holds only the in-frame ones, with some missing. In the table there are some 130,000 clones, around 73% of which are singletons. Sequencing was performed on PBMCs. The source is a female donor in good health and CMV-seronegative.

This chain connects TRBV28 to TRBJ2-3; 12 bases map to TRBD2. The CDR3 extends over 16 amino acids. Looked up from germline, CDR1 is MDHEN and CDR2 is SYDVKM. V was clipped by 2 bases and J by 6 bases; unmatched bases: 6. CDR3 coding DNA: TGTGCCAGCAGTTTAGGGCTAGCGGGAGGGTTGGATACGCAGTATTTT. Its protein product is CASSLGLAGGLDTQYF.

The J gene is TRBJ1-4, the V gene TRBV9; D is perhaps TRBD1 (6 bases). Trimming took 1 base from V and 3 from J, leaving 16 bases between them. This CDR3 contains 17 residues. CDR1 SGDLS and CDR2 YYNGEE come from the germline V gene. The CDR3: CASSVSSGVSPNEKLFF. CDR3 nucleotide sequence: TGTGCCAGCAGCGTATCGTCAGGGGTTAGTCCTAATGAAAAACTGTTTTTT.

This sequence joins TRBV5-1 and TRBJ1-6, with D perhaps TRBD1 (6 bases). Trimming pared 3 bases from V and 0 bases from J, leaving 13 bases between. CDR3 size: 17 residues. Germline CDR1 reads SGHRS; CDR2 reads YFSETQ. The CDR3 spells CASSSPTGSSYNSPLHF. The CDR3, as DNA: TGCGCCAGCAGCTCACCGACAGGAAGCTCCTATAATTCACCCCTCCACTTT.